This entry features one TCR beta chain sequence. No antigen is known for it. One end of the junction is discordant with germline, which a read error may explain. The CDR3 covers 13 residues, taking in both the cysteine and the phenylalanine. Only CDR3 DNA remains: 39 bases, in frame from the first base. Sequences SQVTM (CDR1) and ANQGSEA (CDR2) are obtained from the germline V gene. The sample originates from a study of radiation and T cells in renal cell carcinoma (TCRdb year 2020). For the wider study: A total of some 55 samples underwent TCR beta sequencing, made up of roughly 26 tumors and roughly 27 peripheral blood samples. In the 53 samples combined, some 4,100,000 unique CDR3 nucleotide sequences were found, encoding approximately 2,900,000 unique CDR3 amino acid sequences. The final blood draw was performed at 4 weeks after radiation, at the same time as nephrectomy. Overall study outcomes, separate from this receptor: The single-armed trial design could not address effects of radiation dose or scheduling on the TCR repertoire. Changes in the blood repertoire were not tracked past 4 weeks after treatment. Because pretreatment tumor biopsies were not available, the study could not determine whether clonotypes were already present within the tumor at baseline. Top tumor clonotypes rose in blood from baseline to 2 weeks post-radiation, then contracted by 4 weeks, suggesting transient expansion of tumor-resident clones.

TCR beta libraries were generated from genomic DNA with the immunoSEQ kit, following the manufacturer's recommendations. To prepare libraries, a first multiplex PCR with proprietary primers was run, followed by a second PCR that added unique barcodes, and a bead cleanup was done after each round. Each sample batch included a kit-provided positive control reaction and a negative control reaction. The final libraries underwent checking on an Agilent 4200 TapeStation D1000 ScreenTape, volumetric pooling, and quantification by qPCR. Sequencing ran on an Illumina NextSeq500 with a MidOutput 150-cycle cartridge, using 156 Read1 and 15 Index1 cycles with kit custom primers. The pooled library was loaded at around 1 pM, and approximately 20% PhiX control was spiked in. The paper's data handling went like this. Vendor-processed data were analyzed in R, and a clonotype was defined as all T cells sharing the same CDR3 nucleotide sequence. For clone abundance analyses, frequencies were normalized to the 10,000 most abundant clones in each sample. Public T cell clones, which averaged fewer than five per sample, were excluded before analysis. Tumor-enriched clonotypes and baseline blood-enriched clonotypes were defined as those with an abundance difference of at least 32-fold between compartments. Clonotypes expanded or contracted between blood time points were identified with a beta-binomial differential abundance model. Tumor-blood repertoire similarity was measured with the Baroni-Urbani and Buser coefficient, and groups were compared using two-tailed Wilcoxon tests in R. TCRdb carries this immuneACCESS record with in-frame sequences only. Its versions omit some clonotypes, under half of them owing to an unresolved V gene in the studies checked, with the rest unexplained. The DNA was the basis for D and trimming; V, J and clone size are from that table. Recorded for this sample are fewer than 80,000 clones; less than 90% of them occurred a single time. 2.4% of the sample comes from the top ten.

Per the publication, the time point label means: blood 4 weeks post-SBRT, at nephrectomy. This specimen's treatment or condition label, per the study, means: 15 Gy SBRT to primary tumor, nephrectomy 4 weeks later. The samples were drawn from a clinical trial, where primary renal cell carcinomas were treated with 15 Gy of stereotactic body radiation therapy and then removed by nephrectomy 4 weeks afterward. To follow tumor-enriched clonotypes, peripheral blood was collected serially from radiation-treated patients at baseline and again at 2 weeks and 4 weeks after SBRT. Every patient's renal cell carcinoma showed clear cell pathology. The QIAamp DNA Blood Mini Kit (Qiagen) was used to prepare genomic DNA for TCR sequencing. Samples were included in the analyses only if all quality control checks were passed.

This TCR was recovered from a woman aged 60-70 years with renal cell carcinoma. This chain is built from TRBV29-1 and TRBJ1-1, with the D gene call left open. The material was blood, obtained from a patient whose treatment included radiotherapy and nephrectomy. DNA sequence: TGCAGCGCTGAAGGATTCCCTAACACTGAAGCTTTCTTT. Translated, it gives CSAEGFPNTEAFF.